A single sample gave rise to the 20 T cell receptor beta chains below, sequenced in a study of CD8+CD57+ T cells in acquired aplastic anemia. CDR3 and TCR beta VDJ profiling relied on genomic DNA as the template. TCRdb reprocessed the reads via MiXCR and lists one record per CDR3 protein. Of a few hundred thousand distinct CDR3 sequences listed, under 50% are singletons. Patients selected for sequencing had displayed CD8+CD57+ cell expansion by flow cytometry. Specimen: sorted CD4+, CD8+, or CD8+CD57+ T cells (not recorded which) from PBMCs. The receptors here all came from a human donor with aplastic anemia.

A few counts support this clonotype. V is TRBV30 and J is TRBJ2-3, with 8 positions matching TRBD2. The CDR3 loop spans 17 amino acids. The V gene end was trimmed by 3 bases and the J gene end by 4 bases; junction bases not matched to a gene: 15. Germline V gene data show CDR1 as GTSNPN and CDR2 as SVGIG (reference sequence). CDR3 residues: CAWSLGYAGGGSDTQYF. CDR3 nucleotide sequence: TGTGCCTGGAGCCTAGGATATGCGGGGGGTGGGTCAGATACGCAGTATTTT.

This clonotype was seen ten or more times. The rearrangement uses TRBV11-3 and TRBJ2-7; 7 nucleotides line up with TRBD2. The CDR3 has 14 residues. Germline loops: CDR1 SGHNT, CDR2 YENEEA. The trim removed 1 base at V and 5 bases at J, leaving 5 bases unmatched. The DNA of the CDR3 is TGTGCCAGCAGCTTAGGGGGGGGGTCTGACGAGCAGTACTTC. Its protein product is CASSLGGGSDEQYF.

This clonotype was seen many times. CDR3 sequence reads: CASSFTSAGTDTQYF. CDR3 DNA: TGTGCCAGCAGCTTTACCTCAGCGGGCACAGATACGCAGTATTTT. The V gene is TRBV9, the J gene TRBJ2-3; weak D call: TRBD2 (5 bases). V shed 4 bases and J shed 1 base, with 13 bases lying between them. Germline CDR1 is SGDLS and CDR2 is YYNGEE. This CDR3 is built from 15 residues.

Remarks on this clonotype: At one of its ends the junction is not consistent with the germline gene, which may arise from a read error. This chain links TRBV18 with TRBJ1-2; 10 nucleotides line up with TRBD1. This CDR3 is 15 amino acids long. CDR1 is KGHSH, CDR2 LQKENI, per germline. CDR3 region: CASSSGQGLGYGHTF. The CDR3 nucleotides are TGTGCCAGCTCATCGGGACAGGGGCTTGGTTATGGCCACACCTTC.

The rearrangement links TRBV10-3 to TRBJ1-1; TRBD1 is a possible D gene (5 bases). The CDR3 covers 16 residues. V lost 0 bases and J lost 3, with 14 bases in between. The germline gives CDR1 ENHRY, CDR2 SYGVKD. Here the CDR3 reads CAISESWQGSHTEAFF. DNA of the CDR3: TGTGCCATCAGTGAGTCGTGGCAGGGCAGCCACACTGAAGCTTTCTTT.

Remarks on this clonotype: Sequence at one end of the junction differs from germline and may be a read error. This rearrangement joins TRBV7-3 to TRBJ2-5; D not certain. The CDR3 covers 13 residues. The germline V gene has CDR1 SGHTA and CDR2 FQGTGA. In DNA, the CDR3 is TGTGCTAGCAGCCTACAGATCCAAGAGACCCAGTACTTC. This encodes CASSLQIQETQYF.

This clonotype was detected once. J is TRBJ2-7 and V is TRBV19; TRBD2 matches 9 bases. The better agreement between TRBJ2-1 and the DNA end casts doubt on the J call. The V gene's germline CDR1 is LNHDA and CDR2 SQIVND (reference sequence). The length of the CDR3 is 14 residues. The CDR3 here is CASSIVAGANEQFF. DNA of the CDR3: TGTGCCAGTAGTATCGTAGCGGGGGCCAATGAGCAGTTCTTC.

This clonotype occurred many times. The chain has TRBV19 and TRBJ2-3, with 10 bases aligning to TRBD2. Germline V lookup: CDR1 LNHDA, CDR2 SQIVND (reference sequence). This CDR3 spans 19 amino acids. V dropped 1 base and J dropped 0; count of bases not matched to a gene: 10. The CDR3 nucleotides read TGTGCCAGTAGTATAGGCGGTCTAGCGGGGGTGACTAGCACAGATACGCAGTATTTT. Its protein is CASSIGGLAGVTSTDTQYF.

The chain uses TRBV4-1 and TRBJ2-1; 7 bases match TRBD2. The CDR3 totals 17 residues. V gave up 0 bases and J gave up 6 bases; unmatched junction bases: 11. Germline CDR1 and CDR2: MGHRA and YSYEKL. The CDR3 here is CASSQDLGAGWGNEQFF. CDR3 DNA: TGCGCCAGCAGCCAAGATCTGGGAGCGGGGTGGGGCAATGAGCAGTTCTTC.

This clonotype came up many times. The chain has TRBV29-1 and TRBJ1-1; 7 nucleotides match TRBD1. The CDR3 sequence is 12 residues long. The V gene end was trimmed by 8 bases and the J gene end by 7 bases; junction bases not matched to a gene: 10. CDR1 and CDR2 from the germline V gene are SQVTM and ANQGSEA. CDR3 sequence reads: CSCTSQGVEAFF. CDR3 bases: TGCAGCTGTACTTCTCAGGGGGTTGAAGCTTTCTTT.

This rearrangement joins TRBV2 to TRBJ2-5; TRBD2 agrees at 15 bases. The ends lost 8 bases at V and 10 bases at J; junction bases unmatched: 14. There are 16 residues in the CDR3. CDR1 and CDR2 from the germline V gene are SNHLY and FYNNEI. CDR3 in DNA: TGTGCCAGCGGGCCGGGACTAGCGGGGGGTTTTGGTGTCCAGTACTTC. Translated, it gives CASGPGLAGGFGVQYF.

With respect to this clonotype: One end of the junction varies from germline; a read error may be responsible. This chain joins TRBV10-2 and TRBJ2-7; 7 bases map to TRBD1. The CDR3 sequence is 14 residues long. Germline CDR1 and CDR2: WSHSY and SAAADI. CDR3 in amino acids: CASSPPTGFHEQYF. The DNA of the CDR3 is TGTGCCAGCAGCCCACCGACAGGGTTCCACGAGCAGTACTTC.

This clonotype appeared many times. The chain is built from TRBV9 and TRBJ2-2; D ambiguous. Germline assignment: CDR1 SGDLS and CDR2 YYNGEE. V lost 0 bases and J lost 2, with 5 bases in between. The CDR3 is 14 residues long. The DNA of the CDR3 is TGTGCCAGCAGCGTAGTCCTTAACACCGGGGAGCTGTTTTTT. It codes for CASSVVLNTGELFF.

A remark on this clonotype: This sequence may be a read error, since a much larger clone differs from it by one base. This chain uses TRBV19 with TRBJ1-1; D gene uncertain. The CDR3 contains 16 residues. In germline, CDR1 is LNHDA, CDR2 SQIVND (reference sequence). CDR3 coding DNA: TGTGCCAATAGTATAGCTTGGACGGTGATGAACACTGAAGCTTTCTTT. Residues: CANSIAWTVMNTEAFF.

The chain joins TRBV24-1 to TRBJ2-5; 8 bases are a match to TRBD2. V lost 8 bases, J lost 4 bases, and 20 bases stayed unmatched. CDR1 and CDR2 (germline): KGHDR, SFDVKD. The CDR3 length is 18 residues. CDR3 sequence: CATTLKHGSGGAGETQYF. CDR3 DNA sequence: TGTGCCACCACCTTGAAACATGGTTCGGGGGGGGCCGGAGAGACCCAGTACTTC.

V is TRBV2 and J is TRBJ2-3; a weak D match, TRBD1 (5 bases). The V gene lost 8 bases and the J gene lost 0 bases, with 15 bases spanning the gap. Germline V gene data show CDR1 as SNHLY and CDR2 as FYNNEI. CDR3 size: 15 residues. CDR3 residues: CASGAATTSTDTQYF. CDR3 DNA: TGTGCCAGCGGGGCGGCGACGACTAGCACAGATACGCAGTATTTT.

The chain links TRBV20-1 to TRBJ2-1; no reliable D call. Trimming left V 3 bases short and J 6 bases short, with 9 bases between. The CDR3 has 12 residues. Germline CDR1 DFQATT, CDR2 SNEGSKA (reference sequence). The CDR3 protein is CSASTSANEQFF. DNA of the CDR3: TGCAGTGCTAGTACGAGCGCCAATGAGCAGTTCTTC.

The genes are TRBV15 and TRBJ1-2; 8 nucleotides line up with TRBD1. CDR1 and CDR2 (germline): LNHNV, YYDKDF (reference sequence). After removal of 3 bases from V and 6 bases from J, the junction contained 0 bases not matched to a gene. The CDR3 covers 12 residues. CDR3 in DNA: TGTGCCACCAGCAGGGACAGGGATGGCTACACCTTC. Encoded protein: CATSRDRDGYTF.

Turning to this clonotype: No conserved phenylalanine or tryptophan ends this CDR3, so it is likely a read error. This sequence joins TRBV28 and TRBJ1-4; tentative D call: TRBD1 (5 bases). Germline lookup yields CDR1 MDHEN and CDR2 SYDVKM. Trimming stripped 6 bases from V and 8 bases from J, with 22 bases between. The CDR3 is 16 residues long. This CDR3 reads CASSGARRARGEKLFI. The CDR3, as DNA: TGTGCCAGCAGCGGGGCCCGGAGGGCCCGGGGGGAAAAACTGTTTATT.

CDR3 sequence reads: CATSRGGQGATQYF. The DNA of the CDR3 is TGTGCCACCAGCAGAGGGGGACAGGGGGCAACGCAGTATTTT. J is TRBJ2-3 and V is TRBV15; 12 bases line up with TRBD1. Germline CDR1 and CDR2: LNHNV and YYDKDF (reference sequence). This CDR3 has 14 residues. The V gene end was trimmed by 1 base and the J gene end by 9 bases; junction bases not matched to a gene: 2.